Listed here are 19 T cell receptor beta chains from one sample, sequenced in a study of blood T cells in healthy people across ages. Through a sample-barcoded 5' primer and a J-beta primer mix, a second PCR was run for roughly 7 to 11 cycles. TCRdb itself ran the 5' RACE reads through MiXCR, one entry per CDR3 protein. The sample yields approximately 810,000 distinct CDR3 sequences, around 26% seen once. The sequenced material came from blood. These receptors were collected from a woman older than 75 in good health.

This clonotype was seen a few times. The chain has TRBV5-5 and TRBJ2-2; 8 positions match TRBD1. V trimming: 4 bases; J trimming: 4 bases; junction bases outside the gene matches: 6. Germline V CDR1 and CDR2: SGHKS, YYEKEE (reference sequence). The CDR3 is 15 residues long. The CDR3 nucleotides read TGTGCCAGCAGCCCGACCCAGGGGGCCACCGGGGAGCTGTTTTTT. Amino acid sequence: CASSPTQGATGELFF. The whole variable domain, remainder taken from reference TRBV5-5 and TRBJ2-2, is DAGVTQSPTHLIKTRGQQVTLRCSPISGHKSVSWYQQVLGQGPQFIFQYYEKEERGRGNFPDRFSARQFPNYSSELNVNALLLGDSALYLCASSPTQGATGELFFGEGSRLTVL.

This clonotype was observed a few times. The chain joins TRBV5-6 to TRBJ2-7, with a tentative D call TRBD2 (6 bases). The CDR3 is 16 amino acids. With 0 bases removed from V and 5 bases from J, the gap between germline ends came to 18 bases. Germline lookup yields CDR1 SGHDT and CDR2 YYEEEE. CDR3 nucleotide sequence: TGTGCCAGCAGCTTGGCCGCGACCACTAGCACCGACGAGCAGTACTTC. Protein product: CASSLAATTSTDEQYF.

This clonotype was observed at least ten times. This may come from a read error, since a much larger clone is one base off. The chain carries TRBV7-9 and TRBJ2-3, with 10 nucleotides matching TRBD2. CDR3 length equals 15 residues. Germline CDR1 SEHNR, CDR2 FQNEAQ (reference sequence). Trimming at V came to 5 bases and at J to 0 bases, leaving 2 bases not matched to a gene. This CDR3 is CASSILAGSTDTQYF. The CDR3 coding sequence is TGTGCCAGCAGCATACTAGCGGGGAGCACAGATACGCAGTATTTT. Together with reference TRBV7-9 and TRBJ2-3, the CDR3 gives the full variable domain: DTGVSQNPRHKITKRGQNVTFRCDPISEHNRLYWYRQTLGQGPEFLTYFQNEAQLEKSRLLSDRFSAERPKGSFSTLEIQRTEQGDSAMYLCASSILAGSTDTQYFGPGTRLTVL.

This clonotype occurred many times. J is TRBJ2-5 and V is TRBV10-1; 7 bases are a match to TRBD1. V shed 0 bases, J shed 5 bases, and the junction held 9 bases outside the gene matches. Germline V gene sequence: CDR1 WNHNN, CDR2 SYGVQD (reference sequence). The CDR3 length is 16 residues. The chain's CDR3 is CASSESGRGLMETQYF. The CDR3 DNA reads TGCGCCAGCAGTGAGTCGGGTAGGGGGCTTATGGAGACCCAGTACTTC.

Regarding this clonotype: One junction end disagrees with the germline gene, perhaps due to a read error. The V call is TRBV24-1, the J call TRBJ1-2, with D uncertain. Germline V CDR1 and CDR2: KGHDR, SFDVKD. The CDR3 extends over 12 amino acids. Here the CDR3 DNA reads TGTGTCACCAGTGATCAGGAGTATGGCTACACCTTC. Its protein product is CVTSDQEYGYTF.

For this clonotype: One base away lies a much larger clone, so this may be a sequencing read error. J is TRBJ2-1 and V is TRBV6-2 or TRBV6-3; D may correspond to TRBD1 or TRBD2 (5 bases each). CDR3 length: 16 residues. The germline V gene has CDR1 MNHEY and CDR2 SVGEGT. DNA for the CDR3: TGTGCCAGCAGTTATTTTAAAGGGACGGGGAACAATGAGCGGTTCTTC. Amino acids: CASSYFKGTGNNERFF.

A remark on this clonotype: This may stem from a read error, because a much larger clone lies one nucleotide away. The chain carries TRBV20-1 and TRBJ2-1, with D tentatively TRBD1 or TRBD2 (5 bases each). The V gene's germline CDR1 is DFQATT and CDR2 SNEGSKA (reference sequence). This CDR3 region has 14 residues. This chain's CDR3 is CSARWGSSCNEQFF. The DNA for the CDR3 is TGCAGTGCCAGATGGGGGAGCTCCTGCAATGAGCAGTTCTTC.

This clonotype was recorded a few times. For the CDR3, the DNA is TGCGCCAGCAAAGCAAGTTATTTAGCGGGGGCAGATACGCAGTATTTT. Translation: CASKASYLAGADTQYF. The V gene is TRBV5-1, the J gene TRBJ2-3, with 9 bases that match TRBD2. Germline CDR1 and CDR2: SGHRS and YFSETQ. Losses at the gene ends were 6 bases for V and 4 bases for J; bases not matched to a gene: 12. This CDR3 region has 16 residues. The whole variable domain, filled in from reference TRBV5-1 and TRBJ2-3, reads KAGVTQTPRYLIKTRGQQVTLSCSPISGHRSVSWYQQTPGQGLQFLFEYFSETQRNKGNFPGRFSGRQFSNSRSEMNVSTLELGDSALYLCASKASYLAGADTQYFGPGTRLTVL.

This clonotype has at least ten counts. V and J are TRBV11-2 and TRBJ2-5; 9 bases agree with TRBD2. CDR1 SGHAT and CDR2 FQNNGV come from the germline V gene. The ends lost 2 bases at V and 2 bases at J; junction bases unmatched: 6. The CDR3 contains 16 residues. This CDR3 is CASSLSIAGAQETQYF. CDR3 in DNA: TGTGCCAGCAGCTTAAGCATAGCGGGGGCTCAAGAGACCCAGTACTTC. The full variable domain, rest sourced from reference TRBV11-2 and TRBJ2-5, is EAGVAQSPRYKIIEKRQSVAFWCNPISGHATLYWYQQILGQGPKLLIQFQNNGVVDDSQLPKDRFSAERLKGVDSTLKIQPAKLEDSAVYLCASSLSIAGAQETQYFGPGTRLLVL.

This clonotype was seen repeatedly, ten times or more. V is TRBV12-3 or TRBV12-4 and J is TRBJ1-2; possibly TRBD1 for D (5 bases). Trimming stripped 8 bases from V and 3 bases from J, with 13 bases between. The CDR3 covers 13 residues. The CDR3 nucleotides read TGTGCCAGCTCCCGGGGGGGGTACTATGGCTACACCTTC. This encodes CASSRGGYYGYTF.

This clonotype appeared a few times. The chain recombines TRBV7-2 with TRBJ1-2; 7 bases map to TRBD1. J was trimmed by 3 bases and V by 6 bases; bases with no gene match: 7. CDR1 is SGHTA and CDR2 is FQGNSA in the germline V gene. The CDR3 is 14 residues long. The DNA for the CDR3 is TGTGCCAGCAGGACCACAGGGGCGGACTATGGCTACACCTTC. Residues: CASRTTGADYGYTF.

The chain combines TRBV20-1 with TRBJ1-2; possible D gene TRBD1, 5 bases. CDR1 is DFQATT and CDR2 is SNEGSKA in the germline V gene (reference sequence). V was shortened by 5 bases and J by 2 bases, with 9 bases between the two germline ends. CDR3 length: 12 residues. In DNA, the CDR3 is TGCAGTGCTGTGACAGAAAACTATGGCTACACCTTC. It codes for CSAVTENYGYTF.

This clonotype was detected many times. CDR3 in DNA: TGCGCCAGCAGTCTTGGACTAGCGGGGGGCAACTCCTACAATGAGCAGTTCTTC. Translated, it gives CASSLGLAGGNSYNEQFF. V gene TRBV5-1 combines with J gene TRBJ2-1; 14 nucleotides line up with TRBD2. Germline V gene sequence: CDR1 SGHRS, CDR2 YFSETQ. J gave up 0 bases and V 5 bases, and 7 bases lay outside the gene matches. The CDR3 totals 18 residues.

The CDR3 nucleotides read TGTGCCTGGAGTTCATGGGGTTTAGAACAGTCCACCGGGGAGCTGTTTTTT. Translating gives CAWSSWGLEQSTGELFF. The rearrangement joins TRBV30 to TRBJ2-2; D gene ambiguous. Germline values: CDR1 GTSNPN, CDR2 SVGIG (reference sequence). V shed 2 bases and J shed 4 bases, with 20 bases lying between them. The CDR3 is made up of 17 amino acids. Combining the CDR3 with reference TRBV30 and TRBJ2-2 gives the whole variable domain SQTIHQWPATLVQPVGSPLSLECTVEGTSNPNLYWYRQAAGRGLQLLFYSVGIGQISSEVPQNLSASRPQDRQFILSSKKLLLSDSGFYLCAWSSWGLEQSTGELFFGEGSRLTVL.

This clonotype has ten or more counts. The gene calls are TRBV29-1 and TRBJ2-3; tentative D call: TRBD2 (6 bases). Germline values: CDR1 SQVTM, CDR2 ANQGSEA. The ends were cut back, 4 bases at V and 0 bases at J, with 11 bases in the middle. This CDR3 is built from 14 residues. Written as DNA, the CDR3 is TGCAGCGTTGCGTTGGGAGGAAGCACAGATACGCAGTATTTT. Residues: CSVALGGSTDTQYF.

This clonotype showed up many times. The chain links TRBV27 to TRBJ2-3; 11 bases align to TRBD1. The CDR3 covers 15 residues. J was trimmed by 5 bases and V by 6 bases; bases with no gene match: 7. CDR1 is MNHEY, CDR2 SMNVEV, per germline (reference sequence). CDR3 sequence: CASRPGTGGRDTQYF. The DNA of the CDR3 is TGTGCCAGCAGGCCCGGGACAGGGGGTAGAGATACGCAGTATTTT.

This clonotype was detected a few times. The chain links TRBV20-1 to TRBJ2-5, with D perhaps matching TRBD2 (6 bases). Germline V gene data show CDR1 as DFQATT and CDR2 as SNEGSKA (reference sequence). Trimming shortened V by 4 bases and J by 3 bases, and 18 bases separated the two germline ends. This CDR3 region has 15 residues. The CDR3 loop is CSATPGEGGEETQYF. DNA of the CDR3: TGCAGTGCTACCCCCGGAGAGGGAGGAGAAGAGACCCAGTACTTC.

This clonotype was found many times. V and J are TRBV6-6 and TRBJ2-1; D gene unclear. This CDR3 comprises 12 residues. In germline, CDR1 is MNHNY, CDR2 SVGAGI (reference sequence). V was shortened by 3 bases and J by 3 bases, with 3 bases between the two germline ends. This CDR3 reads CASSYDYNEQFF. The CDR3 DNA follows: TGTGCCAGCAGTTATGACTACAATGAGCAGTTCTTC.

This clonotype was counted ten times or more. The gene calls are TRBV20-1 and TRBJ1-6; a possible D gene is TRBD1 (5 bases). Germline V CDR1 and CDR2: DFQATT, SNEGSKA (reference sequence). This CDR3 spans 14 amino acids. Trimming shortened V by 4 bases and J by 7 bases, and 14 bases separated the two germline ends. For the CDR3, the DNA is TGCAGTGCTACCCAGGGAATAGAGAATTCACCCCTCCACTTT. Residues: CSATQGIENSPLHF.